This record concerns one T cell receptor beta chain sequence. It has no known antigen specificity. Base qualities are not recorded, but no much larger clone differs from it by a single base. This record belongs to a study of beta chain features in type 1 diabetes (dated by TCRdb to about 2018). For the wider study: Mean age, gender distribution, total cell number and subset yield did not differ between patients and healthy donors. Across all samples, approximately 100 million sorted cells were examined, and cell number per subset correlated strongly with RNA yield. Naive and central memory subsets were obtained from all 30 or so donors, but regulatory and stem cell-like memory subsets were isolated from only 8 patients and about 8 healthy donors. In the study, TCRB repertoires of sorted circulating CD4+ T cell subsets from recently diagnosed type 1 diabetes patients were compared with those of matched healthy donors. General study outcomes and caveats: Because small numbers of individuals were included in the HLA sub-analyses, any influence of HLA type on TCRB rearrangement was left unresolved. In all four CD4+ subsets, TCRB CDR3 length was moderately but significantly shorter in type 1 diabetes patients. Fewer insertions and more nucleotide deletions at VDJ recombination sites were observed in patients with type 1 diabetes, implying thymic rearrangement abnormalities. Because cDNA was sequenced instead of genomic DNA, activated cells with high expression could be over-represented, although the groups did not differ in activation or CD3 levels. Naive, central memory and regulatory TCRB repertoires appeared to be more alike among patients than among healthy donors. PCR might favor shorter templates, but patient and control samples were amplified and corrected together, so any skew would affect both groups equally.

The trim is 4 bases for V and 2 bases for J, with a gap of 14 bases between the germline ends. CDR1 and CDR2, looked up from the germline V gene (reference sequence), are LNHDA and SQIVND. There are 15 amino acids in the CDR3, from cysteine to phenylalanine inclusive. This entry keeps only the CDR3 DNA: 45 bases, framed from base 1. The entire isolated RNA was reverse transcribed using the High Capacity cDNA Reverse Transcription Kit, and thus expressed TCRB transcripts were sequenced. Stem cell-like memory T cell samples underwent survey-depth immunoSEQ sequencing, averaging roughly 1 million total reads per sample. After sorted cells were lysed in RLT buffer, RNA was extracted with DNase-treated RNeasy Micro or Mini kits, with the choice depending on cell number. Each cell subset was processed on its own to prevent cross-contamination, while patient and healthy donor samples were processed together. The immunoSEQ multiplex PCR was used to amplify TCRB sequences from cDNA, yielding 87-bp fragments that span the CDR3 region. Sequencing of the amplicons was done on the Illumina HiSeq platform. In the source study's methods: PCR bias was corrected computationally using synthetic template baselines, and reads within Hamming distance 2 were collapsed, with unmergeable singletons discarded. Reads were aligned against IMGT to assign V, D and J genes, CDR3 length and insertions or deletions at six rearrangement sites. Clonotype counts were normalized to sorted cell number within each subset before computing true diversity and Gini coefficients with the tcR R package. The overlap coefficient, calculated on TCRB nucleotide sequences, was used to quantify repertoire sharing. TCRdb re-hosts the immuneACCESS table, in-frame sequences only. Its copies lack some clones; in the studies checked, an unresolved V gene accounts for under half of them, and the cause for the rest is not known. V, J and clone size are taken as reported in that table, and D and trimming were inferred from the DNA itself. The sample profile shows around 44,000 clones; approximately 51% of them were found once. The ten largest make up 0.25% to 0.3% of the sample.

Each donor gave one peripheral blood draw, roughly 120 mL on average, collected into heparinised tubes. Using a panel that included CD45RO, CCR7, CD25, CD127, CD95 and CD27, naive, central memory, regulatory and stem cell-like memory CD4+ T cells were sorted on a BD FACSAria II. Every sorted population had a purity above 95%. PBMCs were separated immediately by Lymphoprep density gradient centrifugation and were stained directly, without being cultured. Samples were stained and sorted in pairs, with one healthy donor and one patient per experiment, so that batch effects were minimized. The sample was stem cell memory CD4+ T cells from blood. According to the study, the label for this sample's cell subset or site signals: stem cell-like memory CD4+ T cells. The chain couples TRBV19 to TRBJ1-2; perhaps TRBD1 is the D gene, with 6 bases matching. The receptor's source is a woman aged 25 to 39 in good health. CDR3 loop: CASSNGQRPNYGYTF. Read as DNA, the sequence is TGTGCCAGTAGTAACGGACAGAGACCAAACTATGGCTACACCTTC.